The entry below describes one T cell receptor (beta chain). This clone appeared a single time. Its antigen specificity is not known. At one end, the junction sequence differs from germline, possibly due to a read error. The data stem from a study of OX40 agonist ivuxolimab in advanced cancers. Study-wide context: Ivuxolimab was a fully human IgG2 agonistic monoclonal antibody targeting the costimulatory receptor OX40 (CD134). Intravenous ivuxolimab was administered to patients every 2 weeks at six dose levels: 0.01, 0.1, 0.3, 1.5, 3 and 10 mg/kg. Among the approximately 54 dose-escalation patients, about 19 had hepatocellular carcinoma, about 15 melanoma, 9 renal cell carcinoma and 9 head and neck cancer. A male proportion of nearly 85% and a mean age of approximately 62 years, ranging from about 23 to 79, were recorded for the dose-escalation cohort. Patients were allowed to have had prior anti-PD-1, anti-PD-L1 or anti-CTLA-4 therapy, and around 40% of the dose-escalation patients had previously received checkpoint inhibitors. Three dose-escalation patients achieved partial responses, one with hepatocellular carcinoma and two with cutaneous melanoma. The point of sequencing TCRbeta in the periphery was to test whether ivuxolimab changed TCR sequence diversity and drove clonal T-cell expansion. The paper reports the monotherapy dose-escalation portion (N of about 50 patients) of the phase I ivuxolimab trial. Study-wide findings and limitations: Clonal expansion of both CD4+ and CD8+ blood T cells was observed from baseline to week 6 at doses 0.1 to 3.0 mg/kg. Low levels of normalized T-cell clonal expansion were also seen in some patients who did not respond. In the 0.1-3.0 mg/kg groups, partial responders were among the patients with the lowest normalized peripheral clonal expansion, particularly in CD8+ T cells. Which antigens the clonally expanded peripheral T cells were specific for was not determined. On average, CD8+ T cells showed more expanded clones than CD4+ T cells after ivuxolimab.

The trial excluded patients who had a history of autoimmune disease or were on systemic immunosuppression. Peripheral blood for TCR sequencing was collected from all dose cohorts at baseline, on cycle 4 day 1, and on cycle 7 day 1. Samples were obtained from an open-label, multicenter, first-in-human phase I dose-escalation trial of ivuxolimab. Adults with locally advanced or metastatic melanoma, renal cell, hepatocellular, or head and neck squamous cell carcinoma were enrolled in the trial. Before TCR sequencing, CD4+ T cells and CD8+ T cells were sorted from peripheral blood as separate populations. CDR1 and CDR2 are read off the germline V gene (reference sequence) as SSHAT and FNYEAQ. From the cysteine up to the phenylalanine, the CDR3 has a length of 14 residues. Only the CDR3 DNA is retained, 42 bases long and in frame from the first base. Genomic DNA was extracted from sorted cells for sequencing of the TCRbeta CDR3 region. TCRbeta CDR3 regions were sequenced using the immunoSEQ Assay. TCRdb mirrors the immuneACCESS table, restricted to in-frame sequences. Some clones are absent from its copies; in checked studies, under half trace to an unresolved V gene, and the reason for the others is unknown. This sample has around 77,000 clones in its table, and under 90% of those were observed once. The ten biggest clones cover around 2.5% of the sample.

The receptor's source is an adult with an advanced solid tumor such as melanoma, head and neck, liver or kidney cancer. The chain joins TRBV7-7 to TRBJ2-5, and 8 junctional nucleotides match TRBD2. The sequencing here drew on CD4+ or CD8+ T cells sorted from blood, taken in a trial of the OX40 agonist ivuxolimab. The DNA sequence follows: TGTGCTAGCAGCGCAGCGGGGGCCGGAGAGACCCAGTACTTC. Translated, this gives CASSAAGAGETQYF.